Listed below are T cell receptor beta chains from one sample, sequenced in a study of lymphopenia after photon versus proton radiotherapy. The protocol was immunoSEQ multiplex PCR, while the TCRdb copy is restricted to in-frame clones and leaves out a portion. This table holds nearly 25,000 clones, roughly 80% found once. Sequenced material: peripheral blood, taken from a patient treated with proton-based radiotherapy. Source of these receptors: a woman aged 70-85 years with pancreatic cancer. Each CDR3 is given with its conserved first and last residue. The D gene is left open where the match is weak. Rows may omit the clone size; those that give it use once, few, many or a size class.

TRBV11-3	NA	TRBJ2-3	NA	TGTGCCAGCAGCCACGAGGGAGCGCAGTATTTT	CASSHEGAQYF
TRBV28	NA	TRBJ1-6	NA	TGTGCCAGCAGTTTGGAACAGGGATCCAATTCACCCCTCCACTTT	CASSLEQGSNSPLHF
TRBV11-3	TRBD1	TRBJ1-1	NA	TGTGCCAGCAGCCCAGGGGGTTCGAACACTGAAGCTTTCTTT	CASSPGGSNTEAFF
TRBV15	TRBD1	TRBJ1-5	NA	TGTGCCACCAGCATGGGACAGCCCAATCAGCCCCAGCATTTT	CATSMGQPNQPQHF
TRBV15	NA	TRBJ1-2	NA	TGTGCCACCAGCAGAGCCGACATAGGGGGAAGGGAAGGCTATGGCTACACCTTC	CATSRADIGGREGYGYTF
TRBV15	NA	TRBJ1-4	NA	TGTGCCACCAGCAGGGAGACGACCAAACTGTTTTTT	CATSRETTKLFF
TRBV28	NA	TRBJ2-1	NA	TGTGCCAGCAGACGGGAGCCGCCAGAGGACAATGAGCAGTTCTTC	CASRREPPEDNEQFF
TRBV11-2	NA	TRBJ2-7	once	TGTGCCAGCAGCCCCCCGTGGAGGAACGAGCAGTACTTC	CASSPPWRNEQYF
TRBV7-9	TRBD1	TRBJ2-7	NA	TGTGCCAGCAGCTTAGGACAGGGCACCTACGAGCAGTACTTC	CASSLGQGTYEQYF
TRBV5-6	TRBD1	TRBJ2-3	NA	TGTGCCAGCAGCTTGAGGACAGGGGGCGTAGATACGCAGTATTTT	CASSLRTGGVDTQYF
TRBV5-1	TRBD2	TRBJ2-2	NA	TGCGCCAGCAGCTTGGCCCAGGGAGGGCAAAGCGGGGAGCTGTTTTTT	CASSLAQGGQSGELFF
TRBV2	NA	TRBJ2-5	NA	TGTGCCAGCAGTGGGCAGGGACAGACCCAGTACTTC	CASSGQGQTQYF
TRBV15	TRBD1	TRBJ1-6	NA	TGTGCCACCAGCAAGGGACAGGGGGATAATTCACCCCTCCACTTT	CATSKGQGDNSPLHF
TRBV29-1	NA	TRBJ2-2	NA	TGCAGCGTTGTCGGTGACAGTCAGAACACCGGGGAGCTGTTTTTT	CSVVGDSQNTGELFF
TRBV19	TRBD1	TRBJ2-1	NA	TGTGCCAGTAGTATCTTTGGGACAGGGGGATACAATGAGCAGTTCTTC	CASSIFGTGGYNEQFF
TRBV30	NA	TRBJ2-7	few	TGTGCCTGGGCTTCGATCTACGAGCAGTACTTC	CAWASIYEQYF
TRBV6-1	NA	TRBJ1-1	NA	TGTGCCAGCAGTGAAGCGCTAGGGCGGACTGAAGCTTTCTTT	CASSEALGRTEAFF
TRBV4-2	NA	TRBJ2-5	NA	TGTGCCAGCAGCCAAGATTATGGGGGCCGGCAGCTTGGGGGAGAGACCCAGTACTTC	CASSQDYGGRQLGGETQYF
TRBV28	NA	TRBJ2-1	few	TGTGCCAGCAGTTTCCCTGCGACTAGTTATGAGCAGTTCTTC	CASSFPATSYEQFF
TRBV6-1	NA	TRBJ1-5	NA	TGTGCCAGCAGTGAATGGAAGGGCGGGGGCAATCAGCCCCAGCATTTT	CASSEWKGGGNQPQHF
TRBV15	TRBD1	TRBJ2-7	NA	TGTGCCACCAGCAGAGATTCGACAGGGTTTGGCGAGCAGTACTTC	CATSRDSTGFGEQYF
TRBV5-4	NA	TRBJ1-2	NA	TGTGCCAGCAGCTTTCCCCTCTCGGGGGGCGGCTACACCTTC	CASSFPLSGGGYTF
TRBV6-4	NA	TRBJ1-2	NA	TGTGCCAGCAGTGACCCCTCAACAGGGTCTGGCTACACCTTC	CASSDPSTGSGYTF
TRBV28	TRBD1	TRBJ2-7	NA	TGTGCCAGCAGTTTACAAGCAGGGGGCCGCGAGCAGTACTTC	CASSLQAGGREQYF
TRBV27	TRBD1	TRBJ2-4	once	TGTGCCAGCAGTCACCTGACAGGGTGGAATAACATTCAGTACTTC	CASSHLTGWNNIQYF
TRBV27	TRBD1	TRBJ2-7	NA	TGTGCCAGCAGTCCAACCGGGACAGGGGCCCACGAGCAGTACTTC	CASSPTGTGAHEQYF
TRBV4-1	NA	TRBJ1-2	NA	TGCGCCAGCAGCCAAGACCGGGCGGGGGCGCAGGACTATGGCTACACCTTC	CASSQDRAGAQDYGYTF
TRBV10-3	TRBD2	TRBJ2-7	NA	TGTGCCAGCAGCCTGACTAGCCCTGCGGGAAGCCCTCACTACGAGCAGTACTTC	CASSLTSPAGSPHYEQYF
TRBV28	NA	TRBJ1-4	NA	TGTGCCAGCAGTTTATTCGGGTCTGCTAATGAAAAACTGTTTTTT	CASSLFGSANEKLFF
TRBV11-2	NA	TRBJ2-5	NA	TGTGCCAGCAGCTTAGGAGACGAATCAGGCTTGCTAGAGACCCAGTACTTC	CASSLGDESGLLETQYF
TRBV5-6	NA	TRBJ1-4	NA	TGTGCCAGCAGCTTGAGGCAGCAAAATGAAAAACTGTTTTTT	CASSLRQQNEKLFF
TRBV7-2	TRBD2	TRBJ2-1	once	TGTGCCAGCAGCCTCACTAGCGGGGGGTTCAATGAGCAGTTCTTC	CASSLTSGGFNEQFF
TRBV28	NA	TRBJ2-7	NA	TGTGCCAGCAGTTCCCGGGAGGAGCAGTACTTC	CASSSREEQYF
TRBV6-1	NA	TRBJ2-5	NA	TGTGCCAGCAGTGAAGAATGGGGGACCCAGTACTTC	CASSEEWGTQYF
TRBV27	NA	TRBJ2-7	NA	TGTGCCAGCAGCCCTGGATATGAGCTTGTCTACGAGCAGTACTTC	CASSPGYELVYEQYF